These 30 T cell receptor beta chains were sequenced from one sample in a study of T-cell memory formation after mild COVID-19. TCRdb fed the 5' RACE reads into MiXCR, producing one record per CDR3 protein. This sample has fewer than 450,000 distinct CDR3 sequences, with roughly 24% found just once. Sequenced input: PBMCs or a T cell subset sorted from them (not recorded which). These receptor sequences come from an adult woman who had mild COVID-19 (a few samples of this study predate the infection). Cell type and time point are not known.

The chain links TRBV12-3 or TRBV12-4 to TRBJ2-1; D not certain. CDR3 size: 14 residues. Between the trimmed V and J ends, which lost 3 bases and 5 bases, there was a span of 11 bases. The CDR3 coding sequence is TGTGCCAGCAGTTTTCCGGCAGGTCACAATGAGCAGTTCTTC. Residues: CASSFPAGHNEQFF.

CDR3 region: CASSLMMVNEKLFF. For the CDR3, the DNA is TGTGCCAGCAGCTTAATGATGGTAAATGAAAAACTGTTTTTT. The chain recombines TRBV7-9 with TRBJ1-4; D not certain. Trimming shortened V by 2 bases and J by 5 bases, and 9 bases separated the two germline ends. From germline, CDR1 is SEHNR and CDR2 FQNEAQ (reference sequence). This CDR3 spans 14 amino acids.

This clonotype was seen repeatedly, ten times or more. The rearrangement links TRBV5-6 to TRBJ1-2; tentatively, D is TRBD1 (5 bases). V lost 1 base to trimming and J lost 4 bases, with 11 bases between them. The germline V gene encodes CDR1 SGHDT and CDR2 YYEEEE. The CDR3 runs to 14 residues. CDR3 sequence (DNA): TGTGCCAGCAGCTTGTCGACAGCGATCTATGGCTACACCTTC. The encoded protein is CASSLSTAIYGYTF.

This chain connects TRBV29-1 to TRBJ2-7, with D maybe TRBD1 (6 bases). The CDR3 is 13 amino acids. V dropped 1 base and J dropped 5 bases, with 12 bases sitting between them. Germline V gene lookup returns CDR1 SQVTM and CDR2 ANQGSEA. CDR3 loop: CSVEVGDIHEQYF. DNA for the CDR3: TGCAGCGTTGAAGTTGGGGACATCCACGAGCAGTACTTC.

This rearrangement joins TRBV9 to TRBJ2-7; perhaps TRBD1 as D (6 bases). Trimming cost V 3 bases and J 12 bases, with 16 bases left between them. CDR3 length: 12 amino acids. Germline CDR1 is SGDLS and CDR2 is YYNGEE. The DNA of the CDR3 is TGTGCCAGCAGCGGGCCGGACAGTGGGCCGTACTTC. It encodes CASSGPDSGPYF.

This chain links TRBV18 with TRBJ2-5, with 9 bases aligning to TRBD2. The CDR3 totals 15 residues. The V and J ends lost 4 bases and 5 bases, in that order; junction bases with no gene match: 8. Germline V gives CDR1 KGHSH, CDR2 LQKENI. The CDR3 DNA follows: TGTGCCAGCTCACATCCGGGACTAGCTCAGGAGACCCAGTACTTC. Encoded protein: CASSHPGLAQETQYF.

This clonotype was recorded a few times. V and J are TRBV20-1 and TRBJ1-1, with D perhaps TRBD1 (5 bases). CDR1 is DFQATT and CDR2 is SNEGSKA in the germline V gene (reference sequence). The V and J ends lost 6 bases and 6 bases respectively, with 20 bases between them. This CDR3 has 14 amino acids. Here the CDR3 DNA reads TGCAGTGCGCCGGGGCTGGGCTTAAGGGCTGAAGCTTTCTTT. It translates to CSAPGLGLRAEAFF.

The chain carries TRBV9 and TRBJ1-2; unclear D gene. V was clipped by 0 bases and J by 1 base, with 10 bases between them. This CDR3 is 15 amino acids long. Germline-derived CDR1 and CDR2 are SGDLS and YYNGEE. CDR3 loop: CASSVADGINYGYTF. CDR3 bases: TGTGCCAGCAGCGTAGCTGACGGAATTAACTATGGCTACACCTTC.

Many counts were recorded for this clonotype. The genes are TRBV5-1 and TRBJ2-2, with 7 bases that match TRBD2. With V trimmed by 5 bases and J by 7 bases, 8 bases remained unmatched. Germline V gene lookup returns CDR1 SGHRS and CDR2 YFSETQ. The CDR3 spans 14 residues. The CDR3 sequence is CASSPTSRNGELFF. The CDR3 DNA reads TGCGCCAGCAGTCCGACTAGCCGTAACGGGGAGCTGTTTTTT.

This clonotype was found a few times. This chain connects TRBV7-2 to TRBJ2-5; TRBD2 agrees at 8 bases. The V gene's germline CDR1 is SGHTA and CDR2 FQGNSA. This CDR3 is 14 amino acids long. J gave up 0 bases and V 4 bases, and 1 base lay outside the gene matches. The CDR3 DNA is TGTGCCAGCAGCTCGGGGGGGTACCAAGAGACCCAGTACTTC. Protein: CASSSGGYQETQYF.

The CDR3 nucleotides read TGCGCCAGCCGGCGGGGGGCCGATTACAATGAGCAGTTCTTC. Protein sequence: CASRRGADYNEQFF. This chain uses TRBV5-1 with TRBJ2-1; TRBD2 agrees at 8 bases. The CDR3 is made up of 14 amino acids. Per germline, CDR1 SGHRS and CDR2 YFSETQ. V gave up 7 bases and J gave up 4 bases; unmatched junction bases: 7. Full variable domain (remainder filled in from reference TRBV5-1 and TRBJ2-1): KAGVTQTPRYLIKTRGQQVTLSCSPISGHRSVSWYQQTPGQGLQFLFEYFSETQRNKGNFPGRFSGRQFSNSRSEMNVSTLELGDSALYLCASRRGADYNEQFFGPGTRLTVL.

This clonotype was seen a handful of times. CDR3 nucleotide sequence: TGTGCCAGCAGCTCCGCAGGGGATCCTGAAGCTTTCTTT. Protein: CASSSAGDPEAFF. This sequence joins TRBV13 and TRBJ1-1, with D perhaps TRBD1 (6 bases). V lost 4 bases, J lost 6 bases, and 12 bases lay in between. Germline CDR1 reads PRHDT; CDR2 reads FYEKMQ (reference sequence). This CDR3 has 13 amino acids.

There are a few counts of this clonotype. The chain joins TRBV15 to TRBJ2-3; TRBD2 agrees at 16 bases. The CDR3 runs 20 residues. J lost 4 bases, V lost 0 bases, and 10 bases had no gene match. Germline values: CDR1 LNHNV, CDR2 YYDKDF (reference sequence). CDR3 nucleotide sequence: TGTGCCACCAGCAGAGATGTTGGGACTAGCGGGGGGGCCCCCTCAGATACGCAGTATTTT. Translating gives CATSRDVGTSGGAPSDTQYF.

This clonotype was seen only a few times. At one end the junction does not follow the germline gene, possibly because of a read error. The chain links TRBV29-1 to TRBJ1-2; D remains unclear. This CDR3 contains 13 residues. Germline V gene lookup returns CDR1 SQVTM and CDR2 ANQGSEA. CDR3 amino acids: CSVVEGSISGYTF. In nucleotides, the CDR3 is TGCAGCGTTGTTGAGGGTTCGATCAGCGGCTATACCTTC.

The chain employs TRBV29-1 and TRBJ2-7; the D gene could be TRBD1 or TRBD2 (6 bases each). Germline V CDR1 and CDR2: SQVTM, ANQGSEA. Trimming pared 4 bases from V and 2 bases from J, leaving 9 bases between. This CDR3 has 12 residues. CDR3 DNA: TGCAGCGTTGTTAGGGGGGCCTACGAGCAGTACTTC. Translation: CSVVRGAYEQYF.

This clonotype was detected only a few times. This chain uses TRBV27 with TRBJ1-5; D is possibly TRBD1 (5 bases). V was cut by 11 bases and J by 4 bases, with 15 bases left in between. The CDR3 runs 13 residues. Germline V gene sequence: CDR1 MNHEY, CDR2 SMNVEV (reference sequence). In DNA form, the CDR3 reads TGTGCCGCTTGGGGGTTTCTTAATCAGCCCCAGCATTTT. Its translation: CAAWGFLNQPQHF.

This clonotype was picked up a small number of times. J is TRBJ1-1 and V is TRBV10-3, with D unresolved. V lost 4 bases and J 1 base, leaving 10 bases between the germline ends. CDR3 length equals 14 residues. Germline-derived CDR1 and CDR2 are ENHRY and SYGVKD. CDR3 DNA sequence: TGTGCCATCAGTGGGGTAGGGCGGAACACTGAAGCTTTCTTT. Translation: CAISGVGRNTEAFF.

In DNA form, the CDR3 reads TGCGCCAGCAGCTCTCACGAGGACATGAACACTGAAGCTTTCTTT. It specifies CASSSHEDMNTEAFF. J is TRBJ1-1 and V is TRBV5-1; maybe TRBD1 (5 bases). V lost 3 bases to trimming and J lost 0 bases, with 12 bases between them. The CDR3 has 15 amino acids. The germline gives CDR1 SGHRS, CDR2 YFSETQ.

This clonotype was counted a few times. The V and J genes are TRBV24-1 and TRBJ2-3; a weak D match, TRBD2 (7 bases). Trimming removed 10 bases at V and 2 bases at J, with 15 bases between. The CDR3 sequence is 14 residues long. Per germline, CDR1 KGHDR and CDR2 SFDVKD. CDR3 DNA: TGTGCCACTGGGGAGGGGGGGCACACAGATACGCAGTATTTT. It translates to CATGEGGHTDTQYF.

The CDR3: CASSPGADFYGYTF. For the CDR3, the DNA is TGTGCCAGCAGCCCCGGGGCGGACTTCTATGGCTACACCTTC. The rearrangement links TRBV12-3 or TRBV12-4 to TRBJ1-2; D is perhaps TRBD1 (5 bases). Between the trimmed V and J ends, which lost 6 bases and 4 bases, there was a span of 15 bases. The CDR3 is made up of 14 amino acids.

This clonotype has a count of ten or more. The chain uses TRBV5-1 and TRBJ2-7, with D perhaps matching TRBD2 (5 bases). The CDR3 is 12 residues long. CDR1 and CDR2 (germline): SGHRS, YFSETQ. Trimming cost V 0 bases and J 6 bases, with 7 bases left between them. The CDR3 DNA is TGCGCCAGCAGCTTGGACCGGGGCGAGCAGTACTTC. This translates into CASSLDRGEQYF.

This rearrangement joins TRBV30 to TRBJ2-7, with 8 bases identical to TRBD1. Per germline, CDR1 GTSNPN and CDR2 SVGIG (reference sequence). The CDR3 consists of 13 residues. V dropped 5 bases and J dropped 1; count of bases not matched to a gene: 4. CDR3 protein: CAWSGQASYEQYF. As DNA, the CDR3 is TGTGCCTGGTCGGGACAGGCATCCTACGAGCAGTACTTC.

J is TRBJ1-2 and V is TRBV24-1; 7 nucleotides agree with TRBD1. This CDR3 region has 13 residues. Trimming at V came to 6 bases and at J to 4 bases, leaving 4 bases not matched to a gene. Germline V lookup: CDR1 KGHDR, CDR2 SFDVKD. The CDR3 spells CATSLTGTYGYTF. The CDR3, as DNA: TGTGCCACCAGTTTGACAGGGACCTATGGCTACACCTTC.

V usage is TRBV20-1 and J usage is TRBJ2-7; 12 nucleotides agree with TRBD2. The CDR3 runs 15 residues. With 4 bases clipped from V and 2 bases from J, the junction kept 6 bases outside the gene matches. Looked up from germline, CDR1 is DFQATT and CDR2 is SNEGSKA (reference sequence). The CDR3, as DNA: TGCAGTGCTAAGGGACTAGCGGGTCTGCCCTACGAGCAGTACTTC. Translating gives CSAKGLAGLPYEQYF.

This clonotype came up a few times. The chain joins TRBV11-1 to TRBJ2-7; maybe TRBD2 (6 bases). The V end lost 7 bases, the J end lost 2 bases, and 24 bases lay between the germline ends. Germline V gene sequence: CDR1 SGHAT, CDR2 FQDESV (reference sequence). CDR3 length: 17 amino acids. The CDR3 DNA sequence: TGTGCCAGCACCAATGACCGGGACTTCACCCGTACCTACGAGCAGTACTTC. Translation: CASTNDRDFTRTYEQYF.

For the CDR3, the DNA is TGCGCCAGCAGCCAAGGCTCGGGTCTATCCTACGAGCAGTACTTC. This sequence encodes CASSQGSGLSYEQYF. V is TRBV4-3 and J is TRBJ2-7; D is undetermined. Germline V gene sequence: CDR1 LGHNA, CDR2 YSLEER. The CDR3 sequence is 15 residues long. The germline V and J ends were trimmed by 1 base and 1 base, with 11 bases remaining between them.

In this sample, this clonotype turned up a few times. The chain combines TRBV5-5 with TRBJ2-5, with D perhaps TRBD1 or TRBD2 (5 bases each). Germline V gene lookup returns CDR1 SGHKS and CDR2 YYEKEE (reference sequence). V lost 3 bases, J lost 1 base, and 13 bases lay in between. This CDR3 comprises 15 residues. The CDR3 sequence: CASSSGTGSQETQYF. CDR3 in DNA: TGTGCCAGCAGCTCGGGGACCGGATCCCAAGAGACCCAGTACTTC.

This clonotype was seen once. In DNA form, the CDR3 reads TGCAGTGCTAGAGATGGTCGCTTGACAGGCGCGGGAACCTACGAGCAGTACTTC. Translating gives CSARDGRLTGAGTYEQYF. This sequence joins TRBV20-1 and TRBJ2-7, with D perhaps matching TRBD1 or TRBD2 (6 bases each). Trimming pared 0 bases from V and 2 bases from J, leaving 23 bases between. This CDR3 is built from 18 residues. Looked up from germline, CDR1 is DFQATT and CDR2 is SNEGSKA (reference sequence).

V gene TRBV6-1 combines with J gene TRBJ2-7; D perhaps matches TRBD2 (6 bases). This CDR3 spans 14 amino acids. CDR1 is MNHNS and CDR2 is SASEGT in the germline V gene. Trimming shortened V by 6 bases and J by 6 bases, and 18 bases separated the two germline ends. The CDR3 DNA reads TGTGCCAGCAGGCTAGCGTTTCCGGCGGGCGAGCAGTACTTC. The encoded protein is CASRLAFPAGEQYF.

The J gene is TRBJ2-6, the V gene TRBV29-1; 7 nucleotides agree with TRBD1. The CDR3 contains 15 residues. Germline V gives CDR1 SQVTM, CDR2 ANQGSEA. With 5 bases clipped from V and 4 bases from J, the junction kept 8 bases outside the gene matches. CDR3 protein: CSVTTGLDGANVLTF. The CDR3 DNA follows: TGCAGCGTTACGACAGGGTTGGACGGGGCCAACGTCCTGACTTTC.